This T cell receptor beta chain was recovered during a study of blood T cell repertoires in COVID-19. About the study: The analysed material was cDNA or gDNA that came from T cells, B-cell-depleted T cells, or PBMCs.

The CDR3 is 14 residues long. Trimming removed 4 bases at V and 11 bases at J, with 19 bases between. CDR1 is SGHKS and CDR2 is YYEKEE in the germline V gene (reference sequence). Here immunoSEQ multiplex PCR was the method, and the copy in TCRdb shows in-frame clones only, minus some. The sample shows about 370,000 clones, around 89% of them seen only once. The source of this sequence is a man aged 18 to 30 who had recovered from COVID-19. Sequenced input: PBMCs or T cells enriched from blood (not recorded which). The chain joins TRBV5-5 to TRBJ1-5; D gene unclear. The CDR3 is CASSGSRERSAQHF. CDR3 in DNA: TGTGCCAGCAGCGGGAGTCGGGAACGATCAGCCCAGCATTTT. Filled out from reference TRBV5-5 and TRBJ1-5, the complete variable domain reads DAGVTQSPTHLIKTRGQQVTLRCSPISGHKSVSWYQQVLGQGPQFIFQYYEKEERGRGNFPDRFSARQFPNYSSELNVNALLLGDSALYLCASSGSRERSAQHFGDGTRLSIL.